This TCR beta chain was obtained from a study of T cell clonotyping in hematopoietic cell transplantation. Measured with immunoSEQ multiplex PCR; TCRdb has only the in-frame clones, and not every one. The profile shows fewer than 15,000 clones, 70% to 80% of them singletons. To note about this clone: What it recognizes is unknown.

Study-wide results and caveats: Recipient TCR diversity dropped after transplant; expanded clonotypes rose from day 30 to 180.

V was trimmed by 6 bases and J by 9 bases, leaving 17 bases between them. CDR3 length equals 13 residues. CDR1 is MDHEN and CDR2 is SYDVKM in the germline V gene. Sequences were derived from peripheral blood mononuclear cells, sampled 180 days after allogeneic stem cell transplant. The TCR comes from a male patient between 60 and 69 years old who had an allogeneic stem cell transplant from an unrelated donor, so the T cells may come from the graft donor. Some clones in this sample may be carry-over from other donors' samples. The V call is TRBV28, the J call TRBJ1-2, with D maybe TRBD1 (5 bases). Written as DNA, the CDR3 is TGTGCCAGCAGCTTGGGACTGGGAGTCAGCTACACCTTC. It specifies CASSLGLGVSYTF.